Detailed here is one T cell receptor (beta chain). This entry belongs to a study of blood T cell repertoires in COVID-19. About the research overall: Sites in the United States, Italy and Spain provided acute and convalescent COVID-19 samples.

The germline gives CDR1 SGHNT, CDR2 YYREEE (reference sequence). V lost 3 bases and J lost 8, with 14 bases in between. CDR3 length: 13 amino acids. In the original analysis: Nucleated cell number was recorded as an estimate derived from reference gene primer amplification. The repertoire was sequenced with immunoSEQ multiplex PCR; TCRdb's copy has only in-frame clones and lacks some. That table gives V, J and clone size, and the DNA gave D and trimming. The data contain 80,000 to 100,000 clones, roughly 87% of them seen just once; the ten biggest clones take up about 5%. The sample taken for sequencing was peripheral blood. This TCR was sampled from a man aged 65 to 79 with acute or convalescent COVID-19. The rearrangement uses TRBV5-4 and TRBJ1-2, with a weak D call TRBD1 (5 bases). The CDR3 DNA follows: TGTGCCAGCAGCTCCACGACAGTTTCCGGCTACACCTTC. Translating it yields CASSSTTVSGYTF.